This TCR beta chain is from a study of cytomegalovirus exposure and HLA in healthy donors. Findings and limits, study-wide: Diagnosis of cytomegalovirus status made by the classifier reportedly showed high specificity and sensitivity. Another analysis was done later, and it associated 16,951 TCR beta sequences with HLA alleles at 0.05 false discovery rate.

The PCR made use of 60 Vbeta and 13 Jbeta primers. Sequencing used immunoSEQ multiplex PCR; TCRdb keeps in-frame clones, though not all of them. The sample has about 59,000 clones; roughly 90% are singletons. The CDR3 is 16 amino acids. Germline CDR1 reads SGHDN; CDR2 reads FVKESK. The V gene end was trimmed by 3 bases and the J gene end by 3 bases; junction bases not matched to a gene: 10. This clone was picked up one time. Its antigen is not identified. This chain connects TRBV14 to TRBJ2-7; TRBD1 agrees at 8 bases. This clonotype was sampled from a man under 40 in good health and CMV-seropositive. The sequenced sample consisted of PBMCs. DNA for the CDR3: TGTGCCAGCAGCCAGCAACTGATCGGGACAGGCTACGAGCAGTACTTC. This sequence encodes CASSQQLIGTGYEQYF. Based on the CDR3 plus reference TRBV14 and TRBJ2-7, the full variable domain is EAGVTQFPSHSVIEKGQTVTLRCDPISGHDNLYWYRRVMGKEIKFLLHFVKESKQDESGMPNNRFLAERTGGTYSTLKVQPAELEDSGVYFCASSQQLIGTGYEQYFGPGTRLTVT.